The 32 T cell receptor beta chains below were found in one sample sequenced in a study of blood T cell repertoires in COVID-19. Data came from immunoSEQ multiplex PCR; TCRdb stores just in-frame clones and leaves some out. The table includes around 480,000 clones, about 90% detected once. The specimen was PBMCs or T cells enriched from blood (not recorded which). The receptors were sampled from a woman aged 18-29 years who had recovered from COVID-19.

The chain recombines TRBV12-3 or TRBV12-4 with TRBJ1-5; D not resolved. V lost 5 bases and J lost 7, with 9 bases in between. This CDR3 has 12 amino acids. In DNA form, the CDR3 reads TGTGCCAGCAGTCTAAAGCGCCAGCCCCAGCATTTT. Amino acid sequence: CASSLKRQPQHF.

The genes are TRBV6-1 and TRBJ1-2; TRBD1 matches at 8 bases. The CDR3 totals 14 residues. J was trimmed by 3 bases and V by 2 bases; bases with no gene match: 2. Germline assignment: CDR1 MNHNS and CDR2 SASEGT. The CDR3 loop reads CASSELTGDYGYTF. CDR3 bases: TGTGCCAGCAGTGAACTGACAGGGGACTATGGCTACACCTTC.

The chain couples TRBV11-3 to TRBJ2-5; D perhaps matches TRBD2 (7 bases). The CDR3 is 14 residues long. V was shortened by 0 bases and J by 5 bases, with 10 bases between the two germline ends. Germline-derived CDR1 and CDR2 are SGHNT and YENEEA. The CDR3 is CASSLEGGDETQYF. Written as DNA, the CDR3 is TGTGCCAGCAGCTTAGAAGGGGGGGATGAGACCCAGTACTTC.

The chain employs TRBV6-4 and TRBJ2-1; possibly TRBD1 for D (5 bases). The germline V gene has CDR1 MRHNA and CDR2 SNTAGT. The CDR3 contains 14 residues. V lost 3 bases and J 6 bases, leaving 12 bases between the germline ends. CDR3 DNA sequence: TGTGCCAGCAGTGAACAGGCAGGCCCCAATGAGCAGTTCTTC. Its translation is CASSEQAGPNEQFF.

The chain uses TRBV10-3 and TRBJ1-5; 7 positions agree with TRBD1. The CDR3 consists of 16 residues. The germline V gene has CDR1 ENHRY and CDR2 SYGVKD. After removal of 6 bases from V and 1 base from J, the junction contained 9 bases not matched to a gene. Here the CDR3 reads CAISEGAGPSNQPQHF. The CDR3 DNA sequence: TGTGCCATCAGCGAGGGGGCAGGACCGAGCAATCAGCCCCAGCATTTT.

This chain joins TRBV3-1 (or the pseudogene TRBV3-2) and TRBJ1-1; no definite D call. Germline-derived CDR1 and CDR2 are LGHDT and YNNKEL (reference sequence). The length of the CDR3 is 12 residues. V was shortened by 6 bases and J by 1 base, with 6 bases between the two germline ends. The CDR3 sequence: CASRNKNTEAFF. In DNA form, the CDR3 reads TGTGCCAGCAGAAACAAGAACACTGAAGCTTTCTTT.

The rearrangement links TRBV9 to TRBJ2-5; D possibly corresponds to TRBD2 (6 bases). Germline V gene data show CDR1 as SGDLS and CDR2 as YYNGEE. V was pared by 4 bases and J by 0 bases, with 13 bases between. This CDR3 is 15 amino acids long. The CDR3 DNA sequence: TGTGCCAGCAGCACAAGCGGGTTGTACCAAGAGACCCAGTACTTC. The encoded protein is CASSTSGLYQETQYF.

The CDR3: CASSYTSGGGRNTGELFF. The DNA of the CDR3 is TGTGCCAGCAGCTACACTAGCGGGGGGGGCCGGAACACCGGGGAGCTGTTTTTT. The V gene is TRBV7-2, the J gene TRBJ2-2; 13 nucleotides match TRBD2. V was clipped by 4 bases and J by 1 base; unmatched bases: 6. The CDR3 has 18 residues. Germline V lookup: CDR1 SGHTA, CDR2 FQGNSA.

The rearrangement joins TRBV24-1 to TRBJ2-3; TRBD2 is a possible D gene (6 bases). Trimming left V 9 bases short and J 0 bases short, with 9 bases between. From germline, CDR1 is KGHDR and CDR2 SFDVKD. The CDR3 extends over 13 amino acids. The CDR3 sequence: CATQRESTDTQYF. CDR3 DNA: TGTGCCACCCAACGGGAGAGCACAGATACGCAGTATTTT.

The chain's CDR3 is CASSSVLSNQPQHF. CDR3 sequence (DNA): TGTGCCAGCAGTTCTGTTCTTTCCAATCAGCCCCAGCATTTT. J is TRBJ1-5 and V is TRBV28; D not certain. Trimming removed 4 bases at V and 3 bases at J, with 10 bases between. Germline V gene data show CDR1 as MDHEN and CDR2 as SYDVKM. The CDR3 contains 14 residues.

This sequence joins TRBV2 and TRBJ2-1, with 7 bases matching TRBD1. The CDR3 has 15 residues. CDR1 is SNHLY and CDR2 is FYNNEI in the germline V gene. The trim removed 0 bases at V and 6 bases at J, leaving 5 bases unmatched. In DNA form, the CDR3 reads TGTGCCAGCAGTGAAGCGCTTCCAGGGGGCAATGAGCAGTTCTTC. Its translation is CASSEALPGGNEQFF.

The chain recombines TRBV6-5 with TRBJ2-3; 7 positions match TRBD2. The CDR3 has 15 residues. V lost 0 bases to trimming and J lost 0 bases; unmatched junction nucleotides: 0. The germline V gene encodes CDR1 MNHEY and CDR2 SVGAGI. The CDR3 loop is CASSYSRGSTDTQYF. The DNA of the CDR3 is TGTGCCAGCAGTTACTCGCGGGGGAGCACAGATACGCAGTATTTT.

This chain connects TRBV9 to TRBJ2-7, with D possibly being TRBD1 (6 bases). Per the germline V gene, CDR1 is SGDLS and CDR2 is YYNGEE. This CDR3 comprises 14 residues. V shed 4 bases and J shed 3 bases, with 14 bases lying between them. The CDR3 DNA reads TGTGCCAGCAGCCCACGAGGACAGAACTACGAGCAGTACTTC. Translated, it gives CASSPRGQNYEQYF.

The chain recombines TRBV5-1 with TRBJ2-7, with D perhaps TRBD2 (7 bases). The CDR3 covers 15 residues. The germline V gene encodes CDR1 SGHRS and CDR2 YFSETQ. V lost 5 bases to trimming and J lost 4 bases, with 19 bases between them. This CDR3 reads CASSPAGGRSYEQYF. For the CDR3, the DNA is TGCGCCAGCAGTCCCGCCGGGGGGCGATCATACGAGCAGTACTTC.

This clone was recorded a few times. V and J are TRBV10-3 and TRBJ2-3; D gene uncertain. Trimming removed 2 bases at V and 3 bases at J, with 9 bases between. The CDR3 is made up of 14 amino acids. The germline V gene has CDR1 ENHRY and CDR2 SYGVKD. CDR3 amino acids: CAISESEETDTQYF. The CDR3 nucleotides read TGTGCCATCAGTGAGAGCGAGGAGACAGATACGCAGTATTTT.

This rearrangement joins TRBV25-1 to TRBJ1-6; 9 bases agree with TRBD1. The CDR3 has 16 amino acids. Germline lookup yields CDR1 MGHDK and CDR2 SYGVNS. V shed 0 bases, J shed 6 bases, and the junction held 3 bases outside the gene matches. The CDR3 reads CASSEYTGGGNSPLHF. In nucleotides, the CDR3 is TGTGCCAGCAGTGAATATACAGGGGGCGGTAATTCACCCCTCCACTTT. The full variable domain, rest sourced from reference TRBV25-1 and TRBJ1-6, is EADIYQTPRYLVIGTGKKITLECSQTMGHDKMYWYQQDPGMELHLIHYSYGVNSTEKGDLSSESTVSRIRTEHFPLTLESARPSHTSQYLCASSEYTGGGNSPLHFGNGTRLTVT.

In DNA, the CDR3 is TGCGCCAGCAGTCAATCAACATCCCCCCAGGATAGTTTTGCGAACACTGAAGCTTTCTTT. Its protein product is CASSQSTSPQDSFANTEAFF. The chain uses TRBV23-1 and TRBJ1-1; no clear D gene. TRBV23-1 is filed as an ORF, its function uncertain. This CDR3 region has 20 residues. Trimming took off 0 bases at V and 1 base at J, with 24 bases between the two ends.

This chain links TRBV28 with TRBJ2-5, with TRBD1 as a possible D gene (6 bases). The germline V gene has CDR1 MDHEN and CDR2 SYDVKM. Trimming took off 3 bases at V and 3 bases at J, with 17 bases between the two ends. The length of the CDR3 is 16 residues. DNA for the CDR3: TGTGCCAGCAGTTTGAGGGGCAGGGGACATAAAGAGACCCAGTACTTC. It is translated as CASSLRGRGHKETQYF. The whole variable domain, filled in from reference TRBV28 and TRBJ2-5, reads DVKVTQSSRYLVKRTGEKVFLECVQDMDHENMFWYRQDPGLGLRLIYFSYDVKMKEKGDIPEGYSVSREKKERFSLILESASTNQTSMYLCASSLRGRGHKETQYFGPGTRLLVL.

The chain links TRBV27 to TRBJ1-1, with 10 nucleotides matching TRBD1. The V segment lost 5 bases and the J segment 5 bases; nucleotides outside the gene matches: 5. The CDR3 length is 14 residues. Germline V gene lookup returns CDR1 MNHEY and CDR2 SMNVEV (reference sequence). In DNA form, the CDR3 reads TGTGCCAGCAGTCCGCGGGGACAGGGGACTGAAGCTTTCTTT. It encodes CASSPRGQGTEAFF.

V usage is TRBV11-2 and J usage is TRBJ1-4; 10 bases align to TRBD1. This CDR3 region has 14 residues. Germline V lookup: CDR1 SGHAT, CDR2 FQNNGV. V lost 5 bases, J lost 8 bases, and 5 bases stayed unmatched. The CDR3 sequence is CASSHGQGEEKLFF. CDR3 nucleotide sequence: TGTGCCAGCAGCCACGGACAGGGGGAAGAAAAACTGTTTTTT.

The V call is TRBV11-2, the J call TRBJ1-3; TRBD1 is a possible D gene (5 bases). This CDR3 spans 15 amino acids. The V gene's germline CDR1 is SGHAT and CDR2 FQNNGV. V was trimmed by 5 bases and J by 0 bases, leaving 11 bases between them. The CDR3: CASSPRVGSGNTIYF. The CDR3 DNA is TGTGCCAGCAGCCCCAGGGTTGGCTCTGGAAACACCATATATTTT.

This clone appeared once. The chain carries TRBV2 and TRBJ2-5; TRBD2 agrees at 11 bases. V shed 6 bases, J shed 5 bases, and the junction held 2 bases outside the gene matches. Looked up from germline, CDR1 is SNHLY and CDR2 is FYNNEI. The CDR3 runs 13 residues. The CDR3 DNA reads as TGTGCCAGCAGGGGACTAGCGGAGGAGACCCAGTACTTC. Amino acid sequence: CASRGLAEETQYF. Drawing the rest from reference TRBV2 and TRBJ2-5, the complete variable domain is EPEVTQTPSHQVTQMGQEVILRCVPISNHLYFYWYRQILGQKVEFLVSFYNNEISEKSEIFDDQFSVERPDGSNFTLKIRSTKLEDSAMYFCASRGLAEETQYFGPGTRLLVL.

The chain links TRBV7-2 to TRBJ1-1; TRBD1 is a possible D gene (5 bases). V shed 4 bases and J shed 4 bases, with 16 bases lying between them. The CDR3 covers 15 residues. Per germline, CDR1 SGHTA and CDR2 FQGNSA. The CDR3 spells CASSSLGTGVTEAFF. DNA for the CDR3: TGTGCCAGCAGCTCTCTAGGGACGGGGGTCACTGAAGCTTTCTTT.

CDR3 loop: CASSLALRQGTGELFF. In nucleotides, the CDR3 is TGCGCCAGCAGCTTGGCATTAAGACAGGGAACCGGGGAGCTGTTTTTT. This chain connects TRBV5-1 to TRBJ2-2; 7 bases are a match to TRBD1. The CDR3 spans 16 residues. The J segment lost 5 bases and the V segment lost 0 bases, leaving 7 bases of the junction unmatched. Per the germline V gene, CDR1 is SGHRS and CDR2 is YFSETQ.

V usage is TRBV3-1 (or the pseudogene TRBV3-2) and J usage is TRBJ2-3, with 12 bases that match TRBD2. In germline, CDR1 is LGHDT, CDR2 YNNKEL (reference sequence). The trim removed 3 bases at V and 4 bases at J, leaving 8 bases unmatched. The CDR3 contains 17 residues. The CDR3 loop is CASSQGPSGGGADTQYF. The CDR3 region has the DNA TGTGCCAGCAGCCAGGGTCCTAGCGGGGGGGGCGCAGATACGCAGTATTTT.

The gene calls are TRBV5-1 and TRBJ1-2, with no clear D. Per germline, CDR1 SGHRS and CDR2 YFSETQ. The CDR3 has 14 amino acids. V lost 0 bases and J lost 3, with 9 bases in between. The CDR3 DNA reads as TGCGCCAGCAGCTTGGCCGAGCCCTACTATGGCTACACCTTC. Its translation is CASSLAEPYYGYTF.

This rearrangement joins TRBV4-1 to TRBJ1-3; D is perhaps TRBD1 (5 bases). Germline V gene lookup returns CDR1 MGHRA and CDR2 YSYEKL. Deletions cut 3 bases from V and 0 bases from J, with 12 bases between. This CDR3 region has 16 residues. As DNA, the CDR3 is TGCGCCAGCAGCCAGAATCACAGGAGCTCTGGAAACACCATATATTTT. As protein: CASSQNHRSSGNTIYF.

V and J are TRBV5-8 and TRBJ1-5, with 7 bases lining up with TRBD1. From germline, CDR1 is SGHTS and CDR2 YDEGEE. Unmatched junction bases numbered 11, after V lost 4 bases and J lost 10 bases. CDR3 length equals 14 residues. The CDR3 region is CASSPGTDFGPQHF. The CDR3, as DNA: TGTGCCAGCAGCCCCGGGACAGACTTTGGACCCCAGCATTTT.

The J gene is TRBJ2-3, the V gene TRBV7-2; 10 bases fit TRBD2. Trimming cost V 5 bases and J 4 bases; bases outside gene matches: 9. Germline values: CDR1 SGHTA, CDR2 FQGNSA. The CDR3 contains 16 residues. The CDR3 spells CASSVSGGAPPDTQYF. CDR3 bases: TGTGCCAGCAGCGTGAGCGGGGGGGCCCCTCCAGATACGCAGTATTTT.

On this clone: Within the sample, other DNA sequences also encode this same CDR3. The V call is TRBV7-9, the J call TRBJ1-3, with D unclear. The CDR3 contains 14 residues. Looked up from germline, CDR1 is SEHNR and CDR2 is FQNEAQ (reference sequence). Trimming removed 2 bases at V and 1 base at J, with 6 bases between. CDR3 bases: TGTGCCAGCAGCTTAACCCTATCTGGAAACACCATATATTTT. Encoded protein: CASSLTLSGNTIYF.

The rearrangement uses TRBV3-1 (or the pseudogene TRBV3-2) and TRBJ2-2, with a weak D call TRBD2 (5 bases). Per the germline V gene, CDR1 is LGHDT and CDR2 is YNNKEL (reference sequence). V dropped 1 base and J dropped 7 bases, with 10 bases sitting between them. The CDR3 loop spans 14 amino acids. In DNA, the CDR3 is TGTGCCAGCAGCCAAGTCATGGCGGGCGGGGAGCTGTTTTTT. Translated, it gives CASSQVMAGGELFF.

This chain links TRBV27 with TRBJ1-2, with a tentative D call TRBD1 (6 bases). The germline V gene encodes CDR1 MNHEY and CDR2 SMNVEV (reference sequence). Trimming shortened V by 5 bases and J by 8 bases, and 15 bases separated the two germline ends. The CDR3 runs 13 residues. CDR3: CASSGGPQRGYTF. DNA of the CDR3: TGTGCCAGCAGTGGGGGCCCCCAAAGGGGCTACACCTTC.